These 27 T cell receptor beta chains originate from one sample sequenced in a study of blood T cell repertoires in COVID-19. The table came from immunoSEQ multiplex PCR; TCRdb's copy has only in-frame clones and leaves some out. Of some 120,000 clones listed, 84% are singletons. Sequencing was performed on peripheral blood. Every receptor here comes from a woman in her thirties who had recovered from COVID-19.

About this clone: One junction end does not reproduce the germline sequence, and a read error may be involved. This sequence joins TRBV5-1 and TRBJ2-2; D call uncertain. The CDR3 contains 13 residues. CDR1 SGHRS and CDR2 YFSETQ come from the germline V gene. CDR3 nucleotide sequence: TGCACCAGCAGCTTCGCCCAGGCCGGGGAGCTGTTTTTT. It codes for CTSSFAQAGELFF.

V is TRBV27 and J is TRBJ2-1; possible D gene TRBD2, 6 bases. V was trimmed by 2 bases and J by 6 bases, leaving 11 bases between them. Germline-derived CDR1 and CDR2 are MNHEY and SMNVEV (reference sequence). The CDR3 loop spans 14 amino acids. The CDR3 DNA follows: TGTGCCAGCAGTTTAAGGCTAGCGATCAATGAGCAGTTCTTC. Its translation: CASSLRLAINEQFF.

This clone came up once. CDR3 residues: CASSFLRNNSPLHF. As DNA, the CDR3 is TGTGCCAGCAGCTTTTTGCGTAATAATTCACCCCTCCACTTT. The chain recombines TRBV5-6 with TRBJ1-6; unclear D gene. Germline assignment: CDR1 SGHDT and CDR2 YYEEEE. Trimming removed 2 bases from V and 5 bases from J, with 8 bases in between. This CDR3 contains 14 residues.

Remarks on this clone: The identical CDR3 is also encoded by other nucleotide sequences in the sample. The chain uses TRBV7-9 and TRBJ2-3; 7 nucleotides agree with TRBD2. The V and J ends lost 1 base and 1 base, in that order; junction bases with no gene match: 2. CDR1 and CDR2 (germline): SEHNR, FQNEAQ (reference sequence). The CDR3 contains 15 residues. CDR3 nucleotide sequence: TGTGCCAGCAGCTTAGTGGGGAGGGGCACAGATACGCAGTATTTT. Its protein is CASSLVGRGTDTQYF.

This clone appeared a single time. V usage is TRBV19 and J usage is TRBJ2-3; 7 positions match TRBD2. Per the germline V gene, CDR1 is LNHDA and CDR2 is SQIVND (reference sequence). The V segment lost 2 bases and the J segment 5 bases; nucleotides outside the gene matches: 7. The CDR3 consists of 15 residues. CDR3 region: CASSITAGEVDTQYF. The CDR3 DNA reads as TGTGCCAGTAGTATAACGGCGGGAGAGGTAGATACGCAGTATTTT.

The DNA for the CDR3 is TGTGCCACCCAAGAGACTAGCCCGGCCTCGCAGTATTTT. Its protein is CATQETSPASQYF. This chain joins TRBV6-5 and TRBJ2-3; 7 bases fit TRBD2. V lost 10 bases and J lost 10; bases outside the gene matches: 14. Germline V gene data show CDR1 as MNHEY and CDR2 as SVGAGI. The CDR3 runs 13 residues.

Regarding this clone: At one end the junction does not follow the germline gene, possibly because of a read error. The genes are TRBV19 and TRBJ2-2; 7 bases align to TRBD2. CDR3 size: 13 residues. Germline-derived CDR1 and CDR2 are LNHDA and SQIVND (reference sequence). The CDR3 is CAGGGGYTGELFF. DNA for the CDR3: TGCGCGGGCGGCGGGGGATACACCGGGGAGCTGTTTTTT.

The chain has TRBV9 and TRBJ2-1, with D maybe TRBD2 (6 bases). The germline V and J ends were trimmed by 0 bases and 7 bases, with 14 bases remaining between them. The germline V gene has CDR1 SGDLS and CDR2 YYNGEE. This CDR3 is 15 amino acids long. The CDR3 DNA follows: TGTGCCAGCAGCGTAGTAGCTCGGGGGAAGAATGAGCAGTTCTTC. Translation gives CASSVVARGKNEQFF.

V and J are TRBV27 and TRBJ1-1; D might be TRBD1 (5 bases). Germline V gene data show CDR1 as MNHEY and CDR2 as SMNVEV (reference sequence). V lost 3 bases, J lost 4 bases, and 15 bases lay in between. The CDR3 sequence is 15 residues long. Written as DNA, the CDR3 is TGTGCCAGCAGTTTGGGGCACGCTGAACGCACTGAAGCTTTCTTT. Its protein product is CASSLGHAERTEAFF.

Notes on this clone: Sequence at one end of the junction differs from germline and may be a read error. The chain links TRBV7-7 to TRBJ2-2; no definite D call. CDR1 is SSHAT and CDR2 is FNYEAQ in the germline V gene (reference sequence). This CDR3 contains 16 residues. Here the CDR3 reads CASSKKGGRYNGELFF. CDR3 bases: TGTGCTAGCAGCAAAAAAGGCGGCAGATACAACGGGGAGCTGTTTTTT.

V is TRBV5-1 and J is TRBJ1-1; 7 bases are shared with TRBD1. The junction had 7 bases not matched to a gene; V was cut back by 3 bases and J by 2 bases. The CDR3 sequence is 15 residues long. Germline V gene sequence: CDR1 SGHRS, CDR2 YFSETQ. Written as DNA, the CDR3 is TGCGCCAGCAGCTATCGGGACAGCCTAAACACTGAAGCTTTCTTT. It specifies CASSYRDSLNTEAFF.

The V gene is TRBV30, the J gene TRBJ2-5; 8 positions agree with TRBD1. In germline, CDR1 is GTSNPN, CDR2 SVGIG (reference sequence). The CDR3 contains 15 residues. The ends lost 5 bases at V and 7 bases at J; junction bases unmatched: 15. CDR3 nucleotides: TGTGCCTGGCTTGGGGTAGGGCAGGGGGCGGGGACCCAGTACTTC. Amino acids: CAWLGVGQGAGTQYF. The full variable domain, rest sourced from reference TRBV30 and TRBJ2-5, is SQTIHQWPATLVQPVGSPLSLECTVEGTSNPNLYWYRQAAGRGLQLLFYSVGIGQISSEVPQNLSASRPQDRQFILSSKKLLLSDSGFYLCAWLGVGQGAGTQYFGPGTRLLVL.

The CDR3, as DNA: TGTGCCAGTACCCCCAGGGCTATGAACACTGAAGCTTTCTTT. This gives the protein CASTPRAMNTEAFF. The rearrangement links TRBV19 to TRBJ1-1; maybe TRBD1 (5 bases). This CDR3 is 14 amino acids long. Trimming took off 7 bases at V and 0 bases at J, with 12 bases between the two ends. From germline, CDR1 is LNHDA and CDR2 SQIVND (reference sequence).

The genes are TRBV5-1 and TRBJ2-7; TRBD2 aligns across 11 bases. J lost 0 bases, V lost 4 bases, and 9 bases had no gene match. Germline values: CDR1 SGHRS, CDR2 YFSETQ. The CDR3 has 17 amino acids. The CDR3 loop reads CASSPSLAGGSSYEQYF. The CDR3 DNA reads TGCGCCAGCAGCCCATCGTTAGCGGGAGGGAGCTCCTACGAGCAGTACTTC.

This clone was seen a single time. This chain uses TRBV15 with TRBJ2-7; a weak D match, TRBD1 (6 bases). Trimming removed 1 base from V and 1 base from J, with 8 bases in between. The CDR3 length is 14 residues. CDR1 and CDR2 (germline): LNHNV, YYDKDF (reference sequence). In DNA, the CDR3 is TGTGCCACCAGCAGAGGTACAGGGTCCTACGAGCAGTACTTC. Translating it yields CATSRGTGSYEQYF.

CDR3 loop: CASSLDPQGNSPLHF. CDR3 nucleotides: TGTGCCAGCAGCTTAGACCCCCAGGGTAATTCACCCCTCCACTTT. The chain carries TRBV5-5 and TRBJ1-6; maybe TRBD1 (5 bases). This CDR3 region has 15 residues. Germline V gene data show CDR1 as SGHKS and CDR2 as YYEKEE (reference sequence). The V end lost 2 bases, the J end lost 6 bases, and 12 bases lay between the germline ends.

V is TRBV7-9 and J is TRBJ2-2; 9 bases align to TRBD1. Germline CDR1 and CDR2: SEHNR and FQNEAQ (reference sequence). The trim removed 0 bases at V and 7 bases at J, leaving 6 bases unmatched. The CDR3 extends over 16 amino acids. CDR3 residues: CASSLAGDRDGGELFF. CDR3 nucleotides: TGTGCCAGCAGCTTAGCGGGGGACAGGGACGGCGGGGAGCTGTTTTTT.

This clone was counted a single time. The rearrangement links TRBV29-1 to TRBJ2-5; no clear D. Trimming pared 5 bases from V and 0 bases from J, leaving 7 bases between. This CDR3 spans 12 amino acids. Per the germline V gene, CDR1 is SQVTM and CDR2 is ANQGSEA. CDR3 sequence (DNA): TGCAGCGTTTTTCTAAACCAAGAGACCCAGTACTTC. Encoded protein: CSVFLNQETQYF.

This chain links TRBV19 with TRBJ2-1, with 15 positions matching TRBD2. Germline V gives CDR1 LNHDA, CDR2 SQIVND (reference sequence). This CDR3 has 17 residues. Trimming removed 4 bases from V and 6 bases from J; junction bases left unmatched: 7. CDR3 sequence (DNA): TGTGCCAGTAGTAGAGTGGGACTAGCGGGAGGTCCCAATGAGCAGTTCTTC. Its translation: CASSRVGLAGGPNEQFF. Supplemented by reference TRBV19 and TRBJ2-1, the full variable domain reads DGGITQSPKYLFRKEGQNVTLSCEQNLNHDAMYWYRQDPGQGLRLIYYSQIVNDFQKGDIAEGYSVSREKKESFPLTVTSAQKNPTAFYLCASSRVGLAGGPNEQFFGPGTRLTVL.

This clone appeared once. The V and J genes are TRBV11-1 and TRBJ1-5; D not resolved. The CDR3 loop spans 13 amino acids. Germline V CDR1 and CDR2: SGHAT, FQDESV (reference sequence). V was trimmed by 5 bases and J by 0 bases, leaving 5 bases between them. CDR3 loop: CASSLNSNQPQHF. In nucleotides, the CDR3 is TGTGCCAGCAGCCTTAATAGCAATCAGCCCCAGCATTTT.

In DNA form, the CDR3 reads TGTGCCAGCAGCTTAGGCTTTGGCGGGATAGGGTTAGAGGAGACCCAGTACTTC. Its protein product is CASSLGFGGIGLEETQYF. The rearrangement uses TRBV13 and TRBJ2-5; a possible D gene is TRBD2 (6 bases). Trimming removed 0 bases at V and 5 bases at J, with 22 bases between. This CDR3 region has 18 residues. Germline CDR1 reads PRHDT; CDR2 reads FYEKMQ (reference sequence).

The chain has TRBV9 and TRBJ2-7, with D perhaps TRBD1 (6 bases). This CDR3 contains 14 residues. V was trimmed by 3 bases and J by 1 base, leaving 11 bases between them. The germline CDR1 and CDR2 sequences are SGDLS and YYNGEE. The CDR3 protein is CASSAGQWSYEQYF. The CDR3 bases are TGTGCCAGCAGCGCCGGACAGTGGTCCTACGAGCAGTACTTC. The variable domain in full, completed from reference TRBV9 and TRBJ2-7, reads DSGVTQTPKHLITATGQRVTLRCSPRSGDLSVYWYQQSLDQGLQFLIQYYNGEERAKGNILERFSAQQFPDLHSELNLSSLELGDSALYFCASSAGQWSYEQYFGPGTRLTVT.

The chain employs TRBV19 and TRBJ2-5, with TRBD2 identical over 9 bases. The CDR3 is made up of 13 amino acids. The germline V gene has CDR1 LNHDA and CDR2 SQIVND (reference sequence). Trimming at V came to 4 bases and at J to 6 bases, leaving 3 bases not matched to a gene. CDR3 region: CASSSLAGKTQYF. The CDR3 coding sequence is TGTGCCAGTAGTAGTCTAGCGGGGAAGACCCAGTACTTC.

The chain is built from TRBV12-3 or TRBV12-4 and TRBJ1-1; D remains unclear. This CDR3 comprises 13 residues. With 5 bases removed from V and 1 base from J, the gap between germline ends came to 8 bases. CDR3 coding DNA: TGTGCCAGCAGTCCGAGACAGAACACTGAAGCTTTCTTT. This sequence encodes CASSPRQNTEAFF.

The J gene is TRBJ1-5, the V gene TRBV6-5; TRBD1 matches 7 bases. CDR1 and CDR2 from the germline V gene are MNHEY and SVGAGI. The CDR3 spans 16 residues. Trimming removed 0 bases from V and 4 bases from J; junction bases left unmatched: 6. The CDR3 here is CASSYSPTGDNQPQHF. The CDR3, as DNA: TGTGCCAGCAGTTACTCGCCTACAGGGGATAATCAGCCCCAGCATTTT.

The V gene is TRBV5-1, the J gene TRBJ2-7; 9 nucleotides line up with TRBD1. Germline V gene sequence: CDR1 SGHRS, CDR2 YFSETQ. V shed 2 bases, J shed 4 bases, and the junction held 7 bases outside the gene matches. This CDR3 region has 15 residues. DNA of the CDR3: TGCGCCAGCAGCTTCCGGACAGGGGTCGGTTACGAGCAGTACTTC. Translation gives CASSFRTGVGYEQYF.

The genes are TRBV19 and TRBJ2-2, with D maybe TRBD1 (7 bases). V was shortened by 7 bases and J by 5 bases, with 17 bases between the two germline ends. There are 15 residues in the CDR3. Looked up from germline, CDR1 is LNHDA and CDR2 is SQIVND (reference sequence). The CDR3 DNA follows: TGTGCCAGTACACCAGGGGGGTATTGGACCGGGGAGCTGTTTTTT. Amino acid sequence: CASTPGGYWTGELFF. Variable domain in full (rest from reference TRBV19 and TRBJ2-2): DGGITQSPKYLFRKEGQNVTLSCEQNLNHDAMYWYRQDPGQGLRLIYYSQIVNDFQKGDIAEGYSVSREKKESFPLTVTSAQKNPTAFYLCASTPGGYWTGELFFGEGSRLTVL.